This T cell receptor (beta chain) was observed in a study of shared clonotypes between healthy human individuals. The study, taken as a whole, reports: With several donors compared, roughly 4.9% of naive CD4 clonotypes were shared. Expectations were that clonotype sharing among donors would be affected by sequencing depth.

With respect to this clone: The antigen remains unidentified. Other nucleotide sequences from this sample produce the same CDR3.

None of the donors, who were healthy HIV-negative adults, had recently had acute infections or vaccinations. This CDR3 comprises 15 residues. In germline, CDR1 is SEHNR, CDR2 FQNEAQ (reference sequence). After removal of 4 bases from V and 2 bases from J, the junction contained 5 bases not matched to a gene. In the original processing: Junction-only sequences without quality scores came from ImmunoSEQ, so filtering differed. Sequencing was performed with immunoSEQ multiplex PCR; in TCRdb, only in-frame clones are kept and a portion is missing. V, J and clone size are those of that table, while D and trimming were read from the DNA. Seen here are about 640,000 clones, roughly 78% observed once, and the top ten hold 1.8%.

The source of this sequence is a woman in her twenties or thirties in good health. The chain carries TRBV7-9 and TRBJ1-5, with 7 bases aligning to TRBD1. Sequenced input: memory CD4+ T cells sorted from blood. Indicated subset: CD45RA-negative fraction. CDR3 protein: CASSSTTGGNQPQHF. The CDR3 DNA reads TGTGCCAGCAGCTCGACAACAGGGGGCAATCAGCCCCAGCATTTT.